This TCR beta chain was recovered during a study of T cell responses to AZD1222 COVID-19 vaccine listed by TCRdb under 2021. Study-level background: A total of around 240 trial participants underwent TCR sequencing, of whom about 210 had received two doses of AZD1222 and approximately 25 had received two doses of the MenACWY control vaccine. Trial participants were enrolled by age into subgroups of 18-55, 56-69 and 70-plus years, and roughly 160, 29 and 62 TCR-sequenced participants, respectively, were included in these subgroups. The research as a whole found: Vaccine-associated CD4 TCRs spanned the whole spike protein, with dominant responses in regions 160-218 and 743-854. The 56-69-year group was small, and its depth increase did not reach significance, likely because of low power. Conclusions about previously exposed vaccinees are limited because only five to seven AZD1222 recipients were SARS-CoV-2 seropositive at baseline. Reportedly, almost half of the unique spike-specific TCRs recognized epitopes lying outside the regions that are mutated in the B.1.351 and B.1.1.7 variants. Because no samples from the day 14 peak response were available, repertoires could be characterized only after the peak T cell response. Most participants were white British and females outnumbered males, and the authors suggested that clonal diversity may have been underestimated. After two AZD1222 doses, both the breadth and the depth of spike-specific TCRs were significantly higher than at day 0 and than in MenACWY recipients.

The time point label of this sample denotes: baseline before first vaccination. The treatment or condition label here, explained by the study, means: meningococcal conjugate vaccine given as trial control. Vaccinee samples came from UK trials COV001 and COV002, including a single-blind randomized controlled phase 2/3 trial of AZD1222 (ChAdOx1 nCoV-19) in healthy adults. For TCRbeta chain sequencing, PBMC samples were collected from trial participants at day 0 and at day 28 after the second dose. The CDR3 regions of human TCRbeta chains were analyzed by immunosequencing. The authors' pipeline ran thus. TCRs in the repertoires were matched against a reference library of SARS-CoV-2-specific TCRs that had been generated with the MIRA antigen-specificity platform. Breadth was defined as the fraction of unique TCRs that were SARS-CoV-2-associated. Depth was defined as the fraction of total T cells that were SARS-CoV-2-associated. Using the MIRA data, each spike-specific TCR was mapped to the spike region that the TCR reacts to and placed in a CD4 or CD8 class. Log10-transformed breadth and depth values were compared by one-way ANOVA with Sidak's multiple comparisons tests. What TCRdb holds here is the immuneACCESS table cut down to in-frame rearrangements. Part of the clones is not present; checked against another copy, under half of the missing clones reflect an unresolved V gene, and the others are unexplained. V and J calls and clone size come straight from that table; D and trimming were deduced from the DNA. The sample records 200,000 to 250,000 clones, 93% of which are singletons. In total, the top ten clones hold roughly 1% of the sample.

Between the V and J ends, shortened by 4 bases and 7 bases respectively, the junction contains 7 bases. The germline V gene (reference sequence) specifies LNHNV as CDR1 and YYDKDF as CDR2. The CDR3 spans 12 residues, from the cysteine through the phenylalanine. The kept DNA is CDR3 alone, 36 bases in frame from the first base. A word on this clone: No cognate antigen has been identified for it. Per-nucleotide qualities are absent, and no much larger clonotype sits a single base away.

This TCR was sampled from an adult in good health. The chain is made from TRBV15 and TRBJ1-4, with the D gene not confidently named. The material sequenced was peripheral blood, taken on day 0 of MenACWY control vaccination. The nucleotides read TGTGCCACCAGCAACTCAGGTGAAAAACTGTTTTTT. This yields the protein CATSNSGEKLFF.